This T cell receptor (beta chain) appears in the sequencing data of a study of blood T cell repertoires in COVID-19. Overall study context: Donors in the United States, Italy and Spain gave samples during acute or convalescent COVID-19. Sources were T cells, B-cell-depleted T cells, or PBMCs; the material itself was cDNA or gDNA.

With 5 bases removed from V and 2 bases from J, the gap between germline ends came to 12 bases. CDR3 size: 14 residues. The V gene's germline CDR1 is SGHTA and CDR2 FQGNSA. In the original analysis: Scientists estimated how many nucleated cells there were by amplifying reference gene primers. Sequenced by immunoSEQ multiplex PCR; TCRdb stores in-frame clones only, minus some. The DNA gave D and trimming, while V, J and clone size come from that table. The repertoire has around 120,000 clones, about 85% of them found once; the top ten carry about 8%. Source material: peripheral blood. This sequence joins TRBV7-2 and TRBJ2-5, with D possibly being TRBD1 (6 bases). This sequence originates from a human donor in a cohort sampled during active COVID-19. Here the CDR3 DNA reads TGTGCCAGCAGCGTCGGACAGACTCAAGAGACCCAGTACTTC. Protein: CASSVGQTQETQYF. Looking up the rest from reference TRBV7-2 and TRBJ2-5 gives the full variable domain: GAGVSQSPSNKVTEKGKDVELRCDPISGHTALYWYRQSLGQGLEFLIYFQGNSAPDKSGLPSDRFSAERTGGSVSTLTIQRTQQEDSAVYLCASSVGQTQETQYFGPGTRLLVL.